Below are 10 T cell receptor beta chains sequenced from a single sample in a study of T-cell memory formation after mild COVID-19. From the 5' RACE reads, TCRdb called clonotypes with MiXCR, one entry per CDR3 protein. Of about 240,000 distinct CDR3 sequences in the sample, approximately 10% were seen once. The sample was PBMCs or a T cell subset sorted from them (not recorded which). The receptors here all came from a man aged 18-30 years who had mild COVID-19 (a few samples of this study predate the infection). Cell type and time point are not known.

This clonotype was detected many times. The rearrangement links TRBV7-6 to TRBJ2-5; no reliable D call. The CDR3 is 13 residues long. V lost 1 base, J lost 5 bases, and 8 bases lay in between. Germline CDR1 is SGHVS and CDR2 is FNYEAQ. CDR3 protein: CASSLVGPETQYF. CDR3 DNA: TGTGCCAGCAGCTTAGTGGGTCCCGAGACCCAGTACTTC.

CDR3 amino acids: CASSYRSTANAPETQYF. Here the CDR3 DNA reads TGTGCCAGCAGTTATAGGAGTACGGCCAACGCCCCAGAGACCCAGTACTTC. The chain uses TRBV27 and TRBJ2-5; D unresolved. The CDR3 runs to 17 residues. Trimming pared 4 bases from V and 4 bases from J, leaving 22 bases between. Germline CDR1 reads MNHEY; CDR2 reads SMNVEV (reference sequence).

This clonotype was counted a few times. This chain links TRBV28 with TRBJ2-3, with 9 nucleotides matching TRBD1. Germline-derived CDR1 and CDR2 are MDHEN and SYDVKM. This CDR3 has 19 amino acids. V trimming: 4 bases; J trimming: 4 bases; junction bases outside the gene matches: 18. The CDR3 region is CASSSPGQGVMGVSDTQYF. The CDR3 DNA reads TGTGCCAGCAGTTCCCCGGGACAGGGTGTCATGGGGGTTTCAGATACGCAGTATTTT.

This clonotype was seen a handful of times. The chain is built from TRBV7-2 and TRBJ2-5; tentatively, D is TRBD1 (6 bases). With 1 base removed from V and 0 bases from J, the gap between germline ends came to 9 bases. Germline values: CDR1 SGHTA, CDR2 FQGNSA. The CDR3 runs 15 residues. In DNA, the CDR3 is TGTGCCAGCAGCTTAGGTACAGGGAACCAAGAGACCCAGTACTTC. Its translation: CASSLGTGNQETQYF.

The chain carries TRBV3-1 and TRBJ2-6, with unresolved D. CDR1 and CDR2 from the germline V gene are LGHDT and YNNKEL (reference sequence). The ends were cut back, 1 base at V and 6 bases at J, with 10 bases in the middle. CDR3 length: 15 residues. CDR3 in DNA: TGTGCCAGCAGCCAAGTCGGTTGGCCGGCCAACGTCCTGACTTTC. Translation gives CASSQVGWPANVLTF.

This chain connects TRBV24-1 to TRBJ1-5; TRBD1 might be the D (5 bases). Germline-derived CDR1 and CDR2 are KGHDR and SFDVKD. V lost 3 bases and J 5 bases, leaving 10 bases between the germline ends. The CDR3 has 14 residues. CDR3 sequence (DNA): TGTGCCACCAGTGATCGGGGCTGGGATCAGCCCCAGCATTTT. The encoded protein is CATSDRGWDQPQHF.

V usage is TRBV28 and J usage is TRBJ1-1; D not resolved. The CDR3 sequence is 10 residues long. Germline V CDR1 and CDR2: MDHEN, SYDVKM. Trimming left V 5 bases short and J 11 bases short, with 9 bases between. The CDR3 loop is CASSKVAAFF. CDR3 coding DNA: TGTGCCAGCAGTAAGGTCGCGGCTTTCTTT.

This clonotype was detected a few times. The chain employs TRBV20-1 and TRBJ1-1; no clear D. The germline gives CDR1 DFQATT, CDR2 SNEGSKA (reference sequence). Trimming left V 1 base short and J 1 base short, with 10 bases between. This CDR3 is built from 14 residues. Here the CDR3 reads CSARAWERNTEAFF. The CDR3 DNA reads as TGCAGTGCTAGAGCATGGGAGAGGAACACTGAAGCTTTCTTT.

The chain combines TRBV7-8 with TRBJ2-1, with D perhaps TRBD1 (5 bases). V lost 5 bases and J lost 10, with 12 bases in between. Germline CDR1 is SGHVS and CDR2 is FQNEAQ. The CDR3 has 12 amino acids. The CDR3 region has the DNA TGTGCCAGCAGCCAGACCCGACAGGAGCAGTTCTTC. Translation gives CASSQTRQEQFF.

This clonotype was seen a few times. The CDR3 nucleotides are TGCAGTGCTGCCACAGACAGAGACAATGAGCAGTTCTTC. Amino acids: CSAATDRDNEQFF. V and J are TRBV20-1 and TRBJ2-1, with D possibly TRBD1 on 5 matching bases. V was clipped by 5 bases and J by 5 bases, with 13 bases between them. Germline V CDR1 and CDR2: DFQATT, SNEGSKA (reference sequence). The CDR3 totals 13 residues.